This T cell receptor (beta chain) was profiled in a study of blood T cell repertoires in COVID-19. Study context: Donors in the United States, Italy and Spain gave samples during acute or convalescent COVID-19. T cells, B-cell-depleted T cells, or PBMCs provided the cDNA or gDNA that served as material.

The CDR3 consists of 17 residues. Germline V gives CDR1 MGHRA, CDR2 YSYEKL. Unmatched junction bases numbered 10, after V lost 2 bases and J lost 8 bases. Original processing notes: Reference gene primer amplification yielded estimated nucleated cell counts. This table comes from immunoSEQ multiplex PCR, and its TCRdb copy is limited to in-frame clones, with some not included. From that table come the V and J calls and clone size; the DNA was used to work out D and trimming. The sample carries over 110,000 clones, about 80% recorded once. This TCR came from a man between 65 and 85 years old who had recovered from COVID-19. Specimen: peripheral blood. The rearrangement joins TRBV4-1 to TRBJ2-2, with 11 positions matching TRBD2. CDR3 region: CASSQPGTSGAVGELFF. The CDR3, as DNA: TGCGCCAGCAGCCAACCCGGGACTAGCGGTGCTGTGGGGGAGCTGTTTTTT.